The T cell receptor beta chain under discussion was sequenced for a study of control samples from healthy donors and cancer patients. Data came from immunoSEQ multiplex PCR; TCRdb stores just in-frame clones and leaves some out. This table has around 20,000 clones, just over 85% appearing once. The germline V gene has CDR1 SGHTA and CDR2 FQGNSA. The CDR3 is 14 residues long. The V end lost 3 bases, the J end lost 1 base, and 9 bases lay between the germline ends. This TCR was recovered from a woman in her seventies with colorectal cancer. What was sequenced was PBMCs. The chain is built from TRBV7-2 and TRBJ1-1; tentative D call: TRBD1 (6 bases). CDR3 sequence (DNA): TGTGCCAGCAGCTTGGGACACCAGAACACTGAAGCTTTCTTT. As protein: CASSLGHQNTEAFF.